The next 13 T cell receptor beta chains were all read from a single sample in a study of OX40 agonist ivuxolimab in advanced cancers. Assay used: immunoSEQ multiplex PCR; TCRdb lists only in-frame clones, some missing. This sample has about 45,000 clones, with approximately 84% found just once. This specimen consisted of CD4+ or CD8+ T cells sorted from blood, obtained in a trial of the OX40 agonist ivuxolimab. These receptors came from an adult with an advanced solid tumor such as melanoma, head and neck, liver or kidney cancer.

Note on this clone: This same CDR3 is encoded by further DNA sequences in the sample. J is TRBJ2-7 and V is TRBV7-9; D not certain. CDR1 is SEHNR and CDR2 is FQNEAQ in the germline V gene (reference sequence). Trimming shortened V by 0 bases and J by 4 bases, and 7 bases separated the two germline ends. This CDR3 spans 13 amino acids. This CDR3 reads CASSLAGRYEQYF. The CDR3 DNA reads as TGTGCCAGCAGCTTAGCTGGGCGGTACGAGCAGTACTTC.

In DNA form, the CDR3 reads TGTGCCAGCAGCCCCCCCCCGGGACAGGGGATCGAGCAGTACTTC. Translated: CASSPPPGQGIEQYF. V gene TRBV28 combines with J gene TRBJ2-7, with 10 bases aligning to TRBD1. CDR1 MDHEN and CDR2 SYDVKM come from the germline V gene. There are 15 residues in the CDR3. V gave up 6 bases and J gave up 6 bases; unmatched junction bases: 11.

The V gene is TRBV23-1, the J gene TRBJ2-1; D is perhaps TRBD1 or TRBD2 (5 bases each). TRBV23-1 is an ORF, with its function uncertain. V shed 3 bases and J shed 4 bases, with 13 bases lying between them. The length of the CDR3 is 15 residues. The CDR3 sequence: CASSQSGTEYNEQFF. DNA of the CDR3: TGCGCCAGCAGTCAGTCAGGGACGGAGTACAATGAGCAGTTCTTC.

The chain uses TRBV11-3 and TRBJ2-1; D may be TRBD1 (5 bases). Germline V gene data show CDR1 as SGHNT and CDR2 as YENEEA. This CDR3 has 18 amino acids. V was clipped by 4 bases and J by 8 bases, with 27 bases between them. The CDR3 nucleotides are TGTGCCAGCAGCTCGTCAGTCATGGGGCGCTATTTCGCCGATGAGCAGTTCTTC. Translated, it gives CASSSSVMGRYFADEQFF.

The chain links TRBV6-6 to TRBJ2-2; D unresolved. This CDR3 region has 14 residues. Looked up from germline, CDR1 is MNHNY and CDR2 is SVGAGI (reference sequence). The germline V and J ends were trimmed by 2 bases and 7 bases, with 11 bases remaining between them. CDR3 region: CASSYGPVVGELFF. The DNA for the CDR3 is TGTGCCAGCAGTTACGGTCCCGTCGTCGGGGAGCTGTTTTTT.

The chain recombines TRBV7-8 with TRBJ1-1, with D perhaps TRBD1 (6 bases). This CDR3 has 12 residues. From germline, CDR1 is SGHVS and CDR2 FQNEAQ. V lost 2 bases to trimming and J lost 8 bases, with 9 bases between them. Here the CDR3 reads CASSLRGPEAFF. The CDR3 region has the DNA TGTGCCAGCAGCTTACGGGGGCCCGAAGCTTTCTTT.

The chain has TRBV7-2 and TRBJ2-5; 9 bases are a match to TRBD1. Losses at the gene ends were 3 bases for V and 11 bases for J; bases not matched to a gene: 19. There are 17 residues in the CDR3. Looked up from germline, CDR1 is SGHTA and CDR2 is FQGNSA. The CDR3 nucleotides are TGTGCCAGCAGCTTTACCTACTACTTGACAGGGGGTTCTGAGCAGTACTTC. Its translation: CASSFTYYLTGGSEQYF.

This sequence joins TRBV6-5 and TRBJ2-5; D is undetermined. V lost 5 bases and J 0 bases, leaving 10 bases between the germline ends. Germline V gene lookup returns CDR1 MNHEY and CDR2 SVGAGI. The CDR3 sequence is 14 residues long. The DNA of the CDR3 is TGTGCCAGCAGTCCCGACTGGGACCAAGAGACCCAGTACTTC. Translated, it gives CASSPDWDQETQYF.

J is TRBJ2-7 and V is TRBV5-6; TRBD2 is a possible D gene (6 bases). Germline CDR1 and CDR2: SGHDT and YYEEEE. This CDR3 has 15 amino acids. V lost 2 bases to trimming and J lost 1 base, with 13 bases between them. The DNA for the CDR3 is TGTGCCAGCAGCTTACGACTAGGAGGATCCTACGAGCAGTACTTC. Protein product: CASSLRLGGSYEQYF.

The rearrangement links TRBV15 to TRBJ2-7; D is ambiguous. V was shortened by 1 base and J by 6 bases, with 10 bases between the two germline ends. The CDR3 spans 13 residues. CDR1 and CDR2 (germline): LNHNV, YYDKDF (reference sequence). Written as DNA, the CDR3 is TGTGCCACCAGCAGAGCCAAGGTCCGCGAGCAGTACTTC. It codes for CATSRAKVREQYF.

The CDR3 nucleotides read TGTGCCAGCAGCTTAGCGTTGACAGGGATTACCTACGAGCAGTACTTC. Its translation is CASSLALTGITYEQYF. This chain links TRBV7-2 with TRBJ2-7; 7 positions match TRBD1. The J segment lost 2 bases and the V segment lost 0 bases, leaving 7 bases of the junction unmatched. CDR1 and CDR2 from the germline V gene are SGHTA and FQGNSA. The CDR3 consists of 16 residues.

This clone was recorded only once. V usage is TRBV5-4 and J usage is TRBJ1-1, with D maybe TRBD1 (5 bases). V lost 0 bases and J 2 bases, leaving 11 bases between the germline ends. Germline loops: CDR1 SGHNT, CDR2 YYREEE (reference sequence). CDR3 length: 15 residues. CDR3: CASSLAGTPNTEAFF. In DNA, the CDR3 is TGTGCCAGCAGCTTGGCCGGGACTCCTAACACTGAAGCTTTCTTT.

The CDR3 spells CSAQEGYGYTF. The CDR3 coding sequence is TGCAGTGCTCAAGAGGGCTATGGCTACACCTTC. The gene calls are TRBV20-1 and TRBJ1-2; D is uncertain. The CDR3 covers 11 residues. CDR1 is DFQATT and CDR2 is SNEGSKA in the germline V gene (reference sequence). The V gene lost 5 bases and the J gene lost 4 bases, with 8 bases spanning the gap.